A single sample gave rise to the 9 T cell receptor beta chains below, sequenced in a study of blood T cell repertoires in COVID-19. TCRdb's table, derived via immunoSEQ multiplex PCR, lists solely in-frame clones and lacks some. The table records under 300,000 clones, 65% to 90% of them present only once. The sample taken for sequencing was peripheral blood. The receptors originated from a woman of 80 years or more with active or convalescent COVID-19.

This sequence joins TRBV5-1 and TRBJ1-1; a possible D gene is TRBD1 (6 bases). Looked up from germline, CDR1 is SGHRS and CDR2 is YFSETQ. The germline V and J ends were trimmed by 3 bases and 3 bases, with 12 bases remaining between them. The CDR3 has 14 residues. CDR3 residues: CASSSQGQDTEAFF. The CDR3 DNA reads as TGCGCCAGCAGCTCACAGGGTCAGGACACTGAAGCTTTCTTT.

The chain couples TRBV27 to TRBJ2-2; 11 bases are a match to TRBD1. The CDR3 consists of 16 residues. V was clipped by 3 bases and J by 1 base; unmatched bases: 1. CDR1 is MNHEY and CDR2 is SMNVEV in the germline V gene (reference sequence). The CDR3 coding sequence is TGTGCCAGCAGTTTCGGGACAGGGGGGAACACCGGGGAGCTGTTTTTT. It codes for CASSFGTGGNTGELFF.

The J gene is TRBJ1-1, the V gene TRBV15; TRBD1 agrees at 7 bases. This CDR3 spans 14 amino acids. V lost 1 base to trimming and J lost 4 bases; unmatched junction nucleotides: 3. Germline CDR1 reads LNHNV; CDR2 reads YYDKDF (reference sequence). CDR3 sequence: CATSRGGGVTEAFF. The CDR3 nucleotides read TGTGCCACCAGCAGAGGAGGGGGCGTCACTGAAGCTTTCTTT.

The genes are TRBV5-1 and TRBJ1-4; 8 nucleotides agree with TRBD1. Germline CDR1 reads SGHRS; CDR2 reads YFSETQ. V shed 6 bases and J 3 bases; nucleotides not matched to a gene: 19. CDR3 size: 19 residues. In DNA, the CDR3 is TGCGCCAGCAAATTTGTTCCGGGACAGGCGTCAGTGTCTAATGAAAAACTGTTTTTT. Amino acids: CASKFVPGQASVSNEKLFF.

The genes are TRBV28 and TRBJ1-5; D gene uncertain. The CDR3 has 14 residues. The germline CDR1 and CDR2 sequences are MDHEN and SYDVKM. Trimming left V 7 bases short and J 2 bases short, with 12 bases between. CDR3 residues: CASNQWEGNQPQHF. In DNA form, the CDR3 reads TGTGCCAGCAACCAGTGGGAGGGCAATCAGCCCCAGCATTTT.

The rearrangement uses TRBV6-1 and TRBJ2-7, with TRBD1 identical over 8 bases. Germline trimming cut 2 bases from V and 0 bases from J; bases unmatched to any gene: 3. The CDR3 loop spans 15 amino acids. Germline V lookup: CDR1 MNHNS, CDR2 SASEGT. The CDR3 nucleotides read TGTGCCAGCAGTGAATGGGACAGGTTCTCCTACGAGCAGTACTTC. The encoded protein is CASSEWDRFSYEQYF.

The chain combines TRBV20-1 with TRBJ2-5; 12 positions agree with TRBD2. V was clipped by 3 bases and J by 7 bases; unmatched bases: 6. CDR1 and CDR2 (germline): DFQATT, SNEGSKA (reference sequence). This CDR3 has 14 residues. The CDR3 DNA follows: TGCAGTGCTAGTAAGACTAGCGGGAGAACGACCCAGTACTTC. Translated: CSASKTSGRTTQYF.

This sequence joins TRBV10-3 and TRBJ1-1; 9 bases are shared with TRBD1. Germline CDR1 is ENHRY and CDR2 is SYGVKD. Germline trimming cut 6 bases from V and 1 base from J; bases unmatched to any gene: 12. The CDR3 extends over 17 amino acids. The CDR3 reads CAISEGQGGGTNTEAFF. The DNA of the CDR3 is TGTGCCATCAGCGAGGGACAGGGAGGAGGGACGAACACTGAAGCTTTCTTT.

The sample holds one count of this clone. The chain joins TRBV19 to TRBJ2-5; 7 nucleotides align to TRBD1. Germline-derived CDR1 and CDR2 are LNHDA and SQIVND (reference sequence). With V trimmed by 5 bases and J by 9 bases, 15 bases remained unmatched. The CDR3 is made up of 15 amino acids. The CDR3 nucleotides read TGTGCCAGTAGTCCTACTAGGCAACAGGGGTCGGCCCAGTACTTC. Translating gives CASSPTRQQGSAQYF.